The T cell receptor beta chain described here comes from a study of T cell responses to AZD1222 COVID-19 vaccine. Findings and caveats of the study: At baseline, seropositivity was found in only a handful of AZD1222 recipients.

Sequencing used immunoSEQ multiplex PCR; TCRdb keeps in-frame clones, though not all of them. In the table there are 75,000 to 85,000 clones, 70% to 80% of which are singletons. Trimming removed 2 bases at V and 4 bases at J, with 8 bases between. The germline gives CDR1 SGHTA, CDR2 FQGNSA. This CDR3 is built from 13 residues. On this clone: What it binds is not known.

The starting material was peripheral blood, obtained 28 days after the second dose of the MenACWY control vaccine. The sequence was obtained from an adult who received the MenACWY meningococcal vaccine as a control. The rearrangement uses TRBV7-2 and TRBJ1-1, with a weak D call TRBD1 (6 bases). In DNA, the CDR3 is TGTGCCAGCAGCTTACAGGGGAGCACTGAAGCTTTCTTT. Amino acids: CASSLQGSTEAFF.